This T cell receptor (beta chain) emerged from a study of blood T cell repertoires in COVID-19. Across the study: The origin of the acute and convalescent COVID-19 samples was the United States, Italy and Spain. PBMCs, B-cell-depleted T cells, or T cells provided the cDNA or gDNA that made up the material.

As originally analysed: The assay estimated nucleated cells by amplifying reference gene primers. The assay was immunoSEQ multiplex PCR, and TCRdb's table has in-frame clones only and misses some. That table supplies the V and J calls and clone size; D and trimming were determined from the DNA. The table has 110,000 or so clones, roughly 85% seen once. V gave up 0 bases and J gave up 2 bases, with 8 bases separating them. Germline V gives CDR1 MNHEY, CDR2 SVGAGI. CDR3 size: 14 residues. This rearrangement joins TRBV6-5 to TRBJ2-7, with D possibly TRBD1 on 6 matching bases. Sequencing was done on a sample of peripheral blood. The TCR comes from a human donor in a cohort sampled during active COVID-19. The CDR3 loop is CASSYSGQTYEQYF. The DNA of the CDR3 is TGTGCCAGCAGTTACTCAGGACAGACCTACGAGCAGTACTTC.